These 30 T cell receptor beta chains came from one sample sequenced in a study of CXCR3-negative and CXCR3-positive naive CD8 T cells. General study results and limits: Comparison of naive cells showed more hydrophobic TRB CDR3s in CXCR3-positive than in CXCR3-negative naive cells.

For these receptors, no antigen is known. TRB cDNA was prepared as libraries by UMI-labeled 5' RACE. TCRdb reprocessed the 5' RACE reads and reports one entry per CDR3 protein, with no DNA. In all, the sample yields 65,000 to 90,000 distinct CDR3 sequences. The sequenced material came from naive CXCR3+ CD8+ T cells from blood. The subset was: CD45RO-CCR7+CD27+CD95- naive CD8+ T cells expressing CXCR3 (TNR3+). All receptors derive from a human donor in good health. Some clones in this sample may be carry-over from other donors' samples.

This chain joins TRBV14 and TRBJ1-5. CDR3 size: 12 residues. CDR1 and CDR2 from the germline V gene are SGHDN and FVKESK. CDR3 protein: CASSIGGQPQHF.

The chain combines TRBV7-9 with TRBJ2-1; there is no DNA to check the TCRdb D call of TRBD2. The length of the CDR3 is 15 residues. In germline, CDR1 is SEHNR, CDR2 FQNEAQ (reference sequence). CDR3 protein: CASSLPAGVDNEQFF. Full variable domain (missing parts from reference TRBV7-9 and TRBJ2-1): DTGVSQNPRHKITKRGQNVTFRCDPISEHNRLYWYRQTLGQGPEFLTYFQNEAQLEKSRLLSDRFSAERPKGSFSTLEIQRTEQGDSAMYLCASSLPAGVDNEQFFGPGTRLTVL.

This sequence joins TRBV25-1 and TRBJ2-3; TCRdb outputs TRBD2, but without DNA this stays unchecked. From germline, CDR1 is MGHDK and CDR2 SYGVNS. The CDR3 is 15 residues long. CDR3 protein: CASSMTGLASDTQYF.

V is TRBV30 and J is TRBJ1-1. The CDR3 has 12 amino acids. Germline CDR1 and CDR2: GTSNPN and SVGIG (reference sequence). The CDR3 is CAWSVMLAQAFF.

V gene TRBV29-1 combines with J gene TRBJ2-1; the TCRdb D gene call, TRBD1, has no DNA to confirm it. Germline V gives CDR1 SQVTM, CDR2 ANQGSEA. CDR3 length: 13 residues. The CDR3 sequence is CSVEEGRSLEQFF.

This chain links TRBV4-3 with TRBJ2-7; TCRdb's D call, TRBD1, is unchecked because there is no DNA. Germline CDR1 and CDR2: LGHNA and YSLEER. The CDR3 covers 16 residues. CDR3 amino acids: CASSQVEGTGDYEQYF.

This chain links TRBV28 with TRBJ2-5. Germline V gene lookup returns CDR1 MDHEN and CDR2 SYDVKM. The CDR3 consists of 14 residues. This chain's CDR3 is CASSLVPQKETQYF. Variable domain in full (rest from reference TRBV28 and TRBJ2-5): DVKVTQSSRYLVKRTGEKVFLECVQDMDHENMFWYRQDPGLGLRLIYFSYDVKMKEKGDIPEGYSVSREKKERFSLILESASTNQTSMYLCASSLVPQKETQYFGPGTRLLVL.

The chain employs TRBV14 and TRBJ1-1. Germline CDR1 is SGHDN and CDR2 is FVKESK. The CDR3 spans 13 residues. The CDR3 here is CASSRDGYTEAFF.

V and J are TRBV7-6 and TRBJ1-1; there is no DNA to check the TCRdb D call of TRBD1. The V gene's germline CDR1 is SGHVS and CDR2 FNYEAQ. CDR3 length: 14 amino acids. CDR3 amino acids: CASSLTGMNTEAFF.

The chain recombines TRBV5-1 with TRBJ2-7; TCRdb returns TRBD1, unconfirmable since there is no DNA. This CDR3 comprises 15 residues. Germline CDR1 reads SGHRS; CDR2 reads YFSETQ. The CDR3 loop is CASSLGTGYPYEQYF.

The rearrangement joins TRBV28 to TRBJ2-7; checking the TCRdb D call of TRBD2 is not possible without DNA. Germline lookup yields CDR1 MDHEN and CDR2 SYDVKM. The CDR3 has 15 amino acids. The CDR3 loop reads CASSLLRQGTYEQYF.

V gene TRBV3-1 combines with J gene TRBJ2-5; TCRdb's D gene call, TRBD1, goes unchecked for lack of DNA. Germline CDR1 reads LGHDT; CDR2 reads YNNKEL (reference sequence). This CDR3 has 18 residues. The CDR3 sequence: CASSQETRGSGRLGTQCF.

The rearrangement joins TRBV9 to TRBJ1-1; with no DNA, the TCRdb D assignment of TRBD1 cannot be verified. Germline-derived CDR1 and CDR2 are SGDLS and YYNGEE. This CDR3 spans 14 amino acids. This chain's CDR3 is CASSPRDMNTEAFF.

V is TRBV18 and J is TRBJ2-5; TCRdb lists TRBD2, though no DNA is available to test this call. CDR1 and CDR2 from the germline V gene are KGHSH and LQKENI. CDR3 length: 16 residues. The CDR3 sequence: CASSPLGGLGQETQYF. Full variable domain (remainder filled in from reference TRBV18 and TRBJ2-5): NAGVMQNPRHLVRRRGQEARLRCSPMKGHSHVYWYRQLPEEGLKFMVYLQKENIIDESGMPKERFSAEFPKEGPSILRIQQVVRGDSAAYFCASSPLGGLGQETQYFGPGTRLLVL.

The CDR3 here is CASSAPGTGYEQYF. This rearrangement joins TRBV6-5 to TRBJ2-7; the D call of TRBD1 rests on TCRdb alone, since no DNA is present to check it. The CDR3 is made up of 14 amino acids. The germline V gene has CDR1 MNHEY and CDR2 SVGAGI.

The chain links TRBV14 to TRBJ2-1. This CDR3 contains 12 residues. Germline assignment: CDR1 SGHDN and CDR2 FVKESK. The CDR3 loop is CASSQGSVEQFF. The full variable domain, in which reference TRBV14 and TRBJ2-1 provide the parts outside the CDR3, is EAGVTQFPSHSVIEKGQTVTLRCDPISGHDNLYWYRRVMGKEIKFLLHFVKESKQDESGMPNNRFLAERTGGTYSTLKVQPAELEDSGVYFCASSQGSVEQFFGPGTRLTVL.

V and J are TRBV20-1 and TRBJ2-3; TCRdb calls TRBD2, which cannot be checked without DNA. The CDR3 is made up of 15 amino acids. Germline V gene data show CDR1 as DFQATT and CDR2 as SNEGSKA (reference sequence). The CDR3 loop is CSASRTSGGADTQYF.

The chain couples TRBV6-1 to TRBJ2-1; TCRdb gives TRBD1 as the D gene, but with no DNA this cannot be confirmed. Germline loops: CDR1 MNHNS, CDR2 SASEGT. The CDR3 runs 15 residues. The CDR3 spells CASSDRGQGRNEQFF.

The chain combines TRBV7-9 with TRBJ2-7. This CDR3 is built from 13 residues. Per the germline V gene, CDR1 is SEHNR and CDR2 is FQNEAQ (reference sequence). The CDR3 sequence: CASSLALSYEQYF.

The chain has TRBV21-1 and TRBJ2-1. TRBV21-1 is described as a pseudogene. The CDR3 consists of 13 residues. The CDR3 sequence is CASSSKEETEQFF.

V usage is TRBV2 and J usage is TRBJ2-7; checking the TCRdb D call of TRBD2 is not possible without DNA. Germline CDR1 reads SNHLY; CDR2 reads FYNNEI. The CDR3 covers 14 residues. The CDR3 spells CASTGLAGAYEQYF.

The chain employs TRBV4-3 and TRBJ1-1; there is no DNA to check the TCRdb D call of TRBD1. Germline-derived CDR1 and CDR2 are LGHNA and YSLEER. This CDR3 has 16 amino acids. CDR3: CASSQVLLQGDTEAFF.

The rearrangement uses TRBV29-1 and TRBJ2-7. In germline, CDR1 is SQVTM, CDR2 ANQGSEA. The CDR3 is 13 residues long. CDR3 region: CSVESDSSYEQYF.

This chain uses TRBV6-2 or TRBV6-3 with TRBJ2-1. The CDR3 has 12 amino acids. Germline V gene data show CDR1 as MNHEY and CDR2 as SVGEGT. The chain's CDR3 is CASTTSSNEQFF.

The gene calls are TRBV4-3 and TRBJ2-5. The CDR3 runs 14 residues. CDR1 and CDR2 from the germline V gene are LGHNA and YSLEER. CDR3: CASSQDLVQETQYF.

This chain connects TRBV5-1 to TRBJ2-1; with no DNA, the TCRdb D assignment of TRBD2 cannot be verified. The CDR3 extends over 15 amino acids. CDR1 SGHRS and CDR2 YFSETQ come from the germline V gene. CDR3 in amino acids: CASSLESGAYNEQFF.

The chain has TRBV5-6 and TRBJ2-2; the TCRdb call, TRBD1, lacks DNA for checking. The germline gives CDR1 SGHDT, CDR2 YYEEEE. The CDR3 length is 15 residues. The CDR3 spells CASSLVGGSTGELFF.

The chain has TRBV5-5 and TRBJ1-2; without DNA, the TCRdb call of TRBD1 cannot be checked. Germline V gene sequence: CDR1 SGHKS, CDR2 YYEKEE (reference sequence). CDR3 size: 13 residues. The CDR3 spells CASSSSGSWGYTF.

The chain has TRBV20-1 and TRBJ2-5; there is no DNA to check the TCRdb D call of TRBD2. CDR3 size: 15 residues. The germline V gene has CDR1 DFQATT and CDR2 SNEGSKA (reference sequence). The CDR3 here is CSAISSGGAEETQYF.

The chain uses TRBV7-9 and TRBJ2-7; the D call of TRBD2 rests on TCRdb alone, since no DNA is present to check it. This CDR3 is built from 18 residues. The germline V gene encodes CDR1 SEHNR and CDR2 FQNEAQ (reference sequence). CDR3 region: CASSSWGLAAPSSYEQYF.